The rows below give T cell receptor beta chains drawn from one sample of a study of cytomegalovirus exposure and HLA in healthy donors. This table comes from immunoSEQ multiplex PCR, and its TCRdb copy is limited to in-frame clones, with some not included. The sample includes 180,000 or so clones, roughly 76% of them seen just once. Sequenced material: PBMCs. Receptor source: a woman between 18 and 29 years old in good health and CMV-seropositive. Each CDR3 is given with its conserved first and last residue.

j_gene: TRBJ1-3
v_gene: TRBV28
CDR3aa: CASSSREFGNTIYF

j_gene: TRBJ1-1
v_gene: TRBV18
CDR3aa: CASSPPPGRDNTEAFF

j_gene: TRBJ1-6
v_gene: TRBV5-6
CDR3aa: CASSSGNYNSPLHF

j_gene: TRBJ1-2
v_gene: TRBV5-1
CDR3aa: CASSLSVTDDGYTF

j_gene: TRBJ2-1
v_gene: TRBV7-8
CDR3aa: CASSEELGAGNEQFF

j_gene: TRBJ1-2
v_gene: TRBV6-5
CDR3aa: CASSLRDRGLIGYTF

j_gene: TRBJ2-7
v_gene: TRBV13
CDR3aa: CASSRGTETYEQYF

j_gene: TRBJ2-7
v_gene: TRBV7-9
CDR3aa: CASSLSAGRAYEQYF

j_gene: TRBJ2-1
v_gene: TRBV5-1
CDR3aa: CASSLRTGDNEQFF

j_gene: TRBJ2-6
v_gene: TRBV27
CDR3aa: CASSFRAGANVLTF

j_gene: TRBJ2-3
v_gene: TRBV7-6
CDR3aa: CASSFAGGRGDTQYF

j_gene: TRBJ1-3
v_gene: TRBV7-8
CDR3aa: CASSPNRGAGNTIYF

j_gene: TRBJ1-2
v_gene: TRBV9
CDR3aa: CASSVTLQQGNEGYTF

j_gene: TRBJ1-1
v_gene: TRBV2
CDR3aa: CASRGLGQGDTEAFF

j_gene: TRBJ2-1
v_gene: TRBV11-2
CDR3aa: CASSLGGTGVWSEQFF

j_gene: TRBJ2-7
v_gene: TRBV10-1
CDR3aa: CASSEAQGFPPYEQYF

j_gene: TRBJ2-3
v_gene: TRBV13
CDR3aa: CASSLGGGASDTQYF

j_gene: TRBJ2-2
v_gene: TRBV4-2
CDR3aa: CASNRDSLNTGELFF

j_gene: TRBJ2-2
v_gene: TRBV7-6
CDR3aa: CASSPLGNTGELFF

j_gene: TRBJ2-5
v_gene: TRBV20-1
CDR3aa: CSAKTGIGQYF

j_gene: TRBJ1-5
v_gene: TRBV19
CDR3aa: CASRVGEDNQPQHF

j_gene: TRBJ2-7
v_gene: TRBV7-9
CDR3aa: CASSLIAGSSYEQYF

j_gene: TRBJ2-2
v_gene: TRBV7-2
CDR3aa: CASRQTGTGELFF

j_gene: TRBJ2-5
v_gene: TRBV2
CDR3aa: CASWGSGGPRSRTQYF

j_gene: TRBJ2-7
v_gene: TRBV7-6
CDR3aa: CASSLDRAQEQYF

j_gene: TRBJ2-1
v_gene: TRBV7-3
CDR3aa: CASSLMGTHNEQFF

j_gene: TRBJ2-7
v_gene: TRBV7-6
CDR3aa: CASSSEWSEQYF

j_gene: TRBJ1-5
v_gene: TRBV28
CDR3aa: CASSLLTGSQPQHF

j_gene: TRBJ2-1
v_gene: TRBV30
CDR3aa: CAWPITGEAYNEQFF

j_gene: TRBJ1-2
v_gene: TRBV28
CDR3aa: CASYSGTPNYGYTF

j_gene: TRBJ1-1
v_gene: TRBV2
CDR3aa: CASSTGEMNTEAFF

j_gene: TRBJ2-6
v_gene: TRBV7-6
CDR3aa: CASSGTASGANVLTF

j_gene: TRBJ2-2
v_gene: TRBV10-3
CDR3aa: CAISGQGYTGELFF

j_gene: TRBJ1-1
v_gene: TRBV10-3
CDR3aa: CATRDGGNTEAFF

j_gene: TRBJ1-2
v_gene: TRBV13
CDR3aa: CASTELFRGSAGYTF

j_gene: TRBJ2-7
v_gene: TRBV6-5
CDR3aa: CASSYSRDRAREQYF

j_gene: TRBJ1-5
v_gene: TRBV5-1
CDR3aa: CASSQWGGIDQPQHF

j_gene: TRBJ2-1
v_gene: TRBV7-9
CDR3aa: CASSSSRGTEQFF

j_gene: TRBJ2-3
v_gene: TRBV6-5
CDR3aa: CASSVLASTDTQYF

j_gene: TRBJ1-6
v_gene: TRBV10-3
CDR3aa: CAISESGTIPSTPLHF

j_gene: TRBJ2-6
v_gene: TRBV5-1
CDR3aa: CASSLVLAGAGANGLTF

j_gene: TRBJ1-5
v_gene: TRBV28
CDR3aa: CASRPYRGQSNQPQHF

j_gene: TRBJ2-3
v_gene: TRBV9
CDR3aa: CASSSRAGGTDTQYF

j_gene: TRBJ2-7
v_gene: TRBV9
CDR3aa: CASSGTSGVAEQYF

j_gene: TRBJ1-2
v_gene: TRBV5-6
CDR3aa: CASSSFGTGNYGYTF

j_gene: TRBJ1-2
v_gene: TRBV27
CDR3aa: CAISQGVGYGYTF